One sample yielded the 27 T cell receptor beta chains listed below, sequenced in a study of blood T cell repertoires in COVID-19. Profiled with immunoSEQ multiplex PCR; TCRdb holds only in-frame clones, not every one. The repertoire holds about 460,000 clones, about 88% seen once, with just over 8% in the top ten. The sequenced material came from PBMCs or T cells enriched from blood (not recorded which). These receptors were collected from a woman aged 60-75 years who had recovered from COVID-19.

The rearrangement uses TRBV4-1 and TRBJ1-1; D call uncertain. Per the germline V gene, CDR1 is MGHRA and CDR2 is YSYEKL. The V gene lost 1 base and the J gene lost 0 bases, with 6 bases spanning the gap. This CDR3 is 14 amino acids long. CDR3 amino acids: CASSQVVVNTEAFF. CDR3 bases: TGCGCCAGCAGCCAAGTTGTAGTGAACACTGAAGCTTTCTTT.

The genes are TRBV9 and TRBJ2-3, with 15 nucleotides matching TRBD2. CDR3 length: 17 residues. Looked up from germline, CDR1 is SGDLS and CDR2 is YYNGEE. The trim removed 1 base at V and 4 bases at J, leaving 4 bases unmatched. The CDR3 DNA reads as TGTGCCAGCAGCGTAAGGACTAGCGGGGGGGCTGCAGATACGCAGTATTTT. The encoded protein is CASSVRTSGGAADTQYF. Full variable domain (rest looked up from reference TRBV9 and TRBJ2-3): DSGVTQTPKHLITATGQRVTLRCSPRSGDLSVYWYQQSLDQGLQFLIQYYNGEERAKGNILERFSAQQFPDLHSELNLSSLELGDSALYFCASSVRTSGGAADTQYFGPGTRLTVL.

The V and J genes are TRBV28 and TRBJ2-5; 11 positions match TRBD2. The CDR3 is made up of 15 amino acids. The germline V gene encodes CDR1 MDHEN and CDR2 SYDVKM. The junction had 9 bases not matched to a gene; V was cut back by 7 bases and J by 5 bases. The CDR3 region is CASNIAGGPVETQYF. The CDR3 DNA sequence: TGTGCCAGCAATATAGCGGGGGGGCCTGTGGAGACCCAGTACTTC.

The rearrangement links TRBV4-1 to TRBJ2-2, with TRBD1 matching 7 bases. Germline V CDR1 and CDR2: MGHRA, YSYEKL. After removal of 2 bases from V and 3 bases from J, the junction contained 9 bases not matched to a gene. This CDR3 has 17 amino acids. DNA for the CDR3: TGCGCCAGCAGCCAAATACTGACAGGGCTTTACACCGGGGAGCTGTTTTTT. It encodes CASSQILTGLYTGELFF.

This clone was seen a single time. The chain couples TRBV4-2 to TRBJ2-5; the match to TRBD2 covers 13 bases. The CDR3 has 20 amino acids. CDR1 is LGHNA and CDR2 is YNFKEQ in the germline V gene. The V and J ends lost 0 bases and 2 bases, in that order; junction bases with no gene match: 12. CDR3 DNA: TGTGCCAGCAGCCAAGATCCTGCTACTAGCGGGGGGGTGGAGCAAGAGACCCAGTACTTC. Residues: CASSQDPATSGGVEQETQYF.

The chain carries TRBV15 and TRBJ1-1; D gene ambiguous. In germline, CDR1 is LNHNV, CDR2 YYDKDF (reference sequence). There are 14 residues in the CDR3. Trimming stripped 2 bases from V and 8 bases from J, with 15 bases between. The CDR3 bases are TGTGCCACCAGCAGAATAGAACCTTTTGAGGAAGCTTTCTTT. Translation gives CATSRIEPFEEAFF.

As for this clone: The sample holds other DNA sequences that translate to the same CDR3. The rearrangement joins TRBV20-1 to TRBJ2-3; 10 bases align to TRBD2. The CDR3 length is 14 residues. V lost 3 bases to trimming and J lost 4 bases; unmatched junction nucleotides: 4. The germline CDR1 and CDR2 sequences are DFQATT and SNEGSKA (reference sequence). The CDR3 sequence is CSASSGGRPDTQYF. CDR3 sequence (DNA): TGCAGTGCTAGTAGCGGGGGGCGGCCAGATACGCAGTATTTT.

This chain uses TRBV2 with TRBJ1-6; 9 bases map to TRBD1. This CDR3 region has 15 residues. Germline CDR1 is SNHLY and CDR2 is FYNNEI. With V trimmed by 6 bases and J by 14 bases, 14 bases remained unmatched. The CDR3 DNA follows: TGTGCCAGCAGACCTCCGGGACAGGGTGAGGTGGCCCTCCACTTT. This sequence encodes CASRPPGQGEVALHF.

The chain combines TRBV7-8 with TRBJ2-1; 10 bases align to TRBD2. Germline CDR1 reads SGHVS; CDR2 reads FQNEAQ. The CDR3 consists of 17 residues. The trim removed 1 base at V and 5 bases at J, leaving 8 bases unmatched. The CDR3 sequence is CASSLELERGGNNEQFF. CDR3 DNA: TGTGCCAGCAGCTTAGAATTAGAGCGGGGGGGTAACAATGAGCAGTTCTTC.

The J gene is TRBJ1-5, the V gene TRBV27; TRBD1 might be the D (6 bases). Trimming removed 5 bases at V and 7 bases at J, with 18 bases between. The CDR3 is made up of 15 amino acids. Germline V gene lookup returns CDR1 MNHEY and CDR2 SMNVEV (reference sequence). The CDR3: CASSPQDRPSQPQHF. CDR3 nucleotides: TGTGCCAGCAGTCCCCAAGACAGGCCCAGCCAGCCCCAGCATTTT.

This clone showed up just once. The gene calls are TRBV27 and TRBJ2-4; possibly TRBD2 for D (6 bases). CDR3 length equals 13 residues. The germline V gene encodes CDR1 MNHEY and CDR2 SMNVEV (reference sequence). The V end was cut by 7 bases, the J end by 1 base, with 8 bases between. The CDR3 is CASTGGAKNIQYF. The CDR3 DNA reads TGTGCCAGCACCGGGGGTGCCAAAAACATTCAGTACTTC.

The rearrangement joins TRBV5-1 to TRBJ1-2, with a tentative D call TRBD1 (5 bases). There are 15 residues in the CDR3. Germline values: CDR1 SGHRS, CDR2 YFSETQ. Between the trimmed V and J ends, which lost 4 bases and 3 bases, there was a span of 16 bases. In DNA, the CDR3 is TGCGCCAGCAGCCTGGCAGGTAGGGGTGACTATGGCTACACCTTC. This translates into CASSLAGRGDYGYTF.

J is TRBJ1-1 and V is TRBV19, with unresolved D. Germline CDR1 is LNHDA and CDR2 is SQIVND (reference sequence). V was shortened by 5 bases and J by 5 bases, with 15 bases between the two germline ends. CDR3 length equals 14 residues. CDR3 DNA sequence: TGTGCCAGTAGTCGTGGGAGCCTAGGGACTGAAGCTTTCTTT. Translated: CASSRGSLGTEAFF.

This chain connects TRBV28 to TRBJ2-3; TRBD2 matches 9 bases. Trimming took 3 bases from V and 5 from J; bases not matched to a gene: 9. CDR1 and CDR2 (germline): MDHEN, SYDVKM. This CDR3 has 16 residues. CDR3 bases: TGTGCCAGCAGTTTTTTCGAGCGGGGGGATGGAGATACGCAGTATTTT. As protein: CASSFFERGDGDTQYF.

The chain links TRBV4-1 to TRBJ1-6; 11 bases are a match to TRBD1. Trimming cost V 1 base and J 9 bases; bases outside gene matches: 5. The length of the CDR3 is 16 residues. In germline, CDR1 is MGHRA, CDR2 YSYEKL. CDR3 loop: CASSQVRDRGISPLHF. The DNA for the CDR3 is TGCGCCAGCAGCCAAGTCCGGGACAGGGGGATTTCACCCCTCCACTTT.

The chain joins TRBV14 to TRBJ2-3; 9 bases agree with TRBD2. V was clipped by 4 bases and J by 11 bases; unmatched bases: 16. Germline V CDR1 and CDR2: SGHDN, FVKESK. The CDR3 covers 16 residues. The DNA for the CDR3 is TGTGCCAGCAGCCCCGGGACTAGCCTCGGAATGGGTAGGCAGTATTTT. As protein: CASSPGTSLGMGRQYF.

This chain links TRBV29-1 with TRBJ2-3; 10 bases are a match to TRBD2. The CDR3 consists of 16 residues. Losses at the gene ends were 2 bases for V and 4 bases for J; bases not matched to a gene: 9. Germline V gene data show CDR1 as SQVTM and CDR2 as ANQGSEA. CDR3 protein: CSVESLAGDSADTQYF. The DNA for the CDR3 is TGCAGCGTTGAATCGCTAGCGGGGGACAGTGCAGATACGCAGTATTTT.

A single count supports this clone. The gene calls are TRBV6-7 and TRBJ1-3; 9 bases are a match to TRBD1. TRBV6-7 is an open reading frame, and its role is uncertain. The V segment lost 3 bases and the J segment 1 base; nucleotides outside the gene matches: 10. The CDR3 is 18 amino acids. CDR3 sequence: CASSYSLDRGLSGNTIYF. The CDR3 nucleotides are TGTGCCAGCAGTTATTCTTTGGACAGGGGACTTTCTGGAAACACCATATATTTT.

This chain links TRBV3-1 (or the pseudogene TRBV3-2) with TRBJ1-1; D is perhaps TRBD1 (5 bases). There are 14 residues in the CDR3. Deletions cut 0 bases from V and 4 bases from J, with 9 bases between. CDR1 is LGHDT and CDR2 is YNNKEL in the germline V gene (reference sequence). This chain's CDR3 is CASSQDRVSTEAFF. The DNA of the CDR3 is TGTGCCAGCAGCCAAGACAGGGTAAGCACTGAAGCTTTCTTT.

The chain uses TRBV4-2 and TRBJ2-3; TRBD2 aligns across 8 bases. V lost 1 base to trimming and J lost 5 bases; unmatched junction nucleotides: 11. The CDR3 is 17 amino acids. Germline lookup yields CDR1 LGHNA and CDR2 YNFKEQ. CDR3 nucleotide sequence: TGTGCCAGCAGCCAAGTTTTCACCGGGGGGGCCGGAGATACGCAGTATTTT. This encodes CASSQVFTGGAGDTQYF.

The rearrangement uses TRBV2 and TRBJ1-2; TRBD1 is a possible D gene (6 bases). V was shortened by 5 bases and J by 8 bases, with 15 bases between the two germline ends. The CDR3 is made up of 13 amino acids. The germline gives CDR1 SNHLY, CDR2 FYNNEI. The CDR3 nucleotides read TGTGCCAGCAGTACTGGACAGAGGGAAGGCTACACCTTC. Translated: CASSTGQREGYTF.

V gene TRBV5-1 combines with J gene TRBJ1-1; 7 nucleotides align to TRBD1. The CDR3 has 15 amino acids. Germline V CDR1 and CDR2: SGHRS, YFSETQ. Trimming at V came to 4 bases and at J to 5 bases, leaving 11 bases not matched to a gene. CDR3 in amino acids: CASSVEHRGETEAFF. The DNA for the CDR3 is TGCGCCAGCAGCGTGGAGCACAGGGGAGAGACTGAAGCTTTCTTT. Complete variable domain (other parts from reference TRBV5-1 and TRBJ1-1): KAGVTQTPRYLIKTRGQQVTLSCSPISGHRSVSWYQQTPGQGLQFLFEYFSETQRNKGNFPGRFSGRQFSNSRSEMNVSTLELGDSALYLCASSVEHRGETEAFFGQGTRLTVV.

This clone turned up a few times. The V call is TRBV24-1, the J call TRBJ2-2; 7 bases map to TRBD2. The CDR3 runs 17 residues. CDR1 and CDR2 from the germline V gene are KGHDR and SFDVKD. V dropped 4 bases and J dropped 0; count of bases not matched to a gene: 7. CDR3 DNA sequence: TGTGCCACCAGTGACCCCAGCGGGGCCCCGAACACCGGGGAGCTGTTTTTT. It specifies CATSDPSGAPNTGELFF.

This chain uses TRBV28 with TRBJ1-6; weak D call: TRBD1 (5 bases). CDR1 and CDR2 (germline): MDHEN, SYDVKM. This CDR3 spans 16 amino acids. Trimming took off 3 bases at V and 4 bases at J, with 13 bases between the two ends. CDR3 residues: CASSFGAVTYNSPLHF. CDR3 nucleotides: TGTGCCAGCAGTTTTGGGGCAGTTACTTATAATTCACCCCTCCACTTT.

The count of this clone is one. The CDR3 nucleotides are TGTGCCAGCAGGGGACCTGGACTAGCGACTCGGGGGACCCAGTACTTC. Translation gives CASRGPGLATRGTQYF. The genes are TRBV2 and TRBJ2-5, with 9 bases matching TRBD2. The V segment lost 6 bases and the J segment 7 bases; nucleotides outside the gene matches: 15. Germline values: CDR1 SNHLY, CDR2 FYNNEI. The CDR3 runs 16 residues.

The chain uses TRBV11-2 and TRBJ2-7; the D is unclear. This CDR3 region has 13 residues. Germline CDR1 reads SGHAT; CDR2 reads FQNNGV. Trimming cost V 3 bases and J 0 bases, with 6 bases left between them. DNA of the CDR3: TGTGCCAGCAGCTTCACATCCTCCTACGAGCAGTACTTC. As protein: CASSFTSSYEQYF.

This rearrangement joins TRBV5-1 to TRBJ1-1; a possible D gene is TRBD1 (5 bases). Germline CDR1 and CDR2: SGHRS and YFSETQ. V was pared by 5 bases and J by 6 bases, with 14 bases between. The CDR3 is 13 amino acids. The CDR3 region is CASRSLRGSEAFF. CDR3 coding DNA: TGCGCCAGCAGATCGCTAAGGGGATCTGAAGCTTTCTTT.